Reported below is one T cell receptor beta chain. What this receptor recognizes is not known. HCMV-specific IgG was detected in serum with a commercial ELISA kit to determine HCMV serostatus. Ficoll density gradient centrifugation was used to isolate peripheral blood mononuclear cells from blood. The CDR3, from cysteine to phenylalanine, totals 12 residues. No DNA is given. The data belong to a study of T cells expressing NK-cell markers (dated by TCRdb to 2020 to 2022). With respect to the entire study: Eight or nine donors provided sorted CD3+CD56+NKG2C+, CD3+CD56+NKG2C- and CD3+CD56-NKG2C+ T-cell subsets, whose TCR beta-chain repertoires were profiled. Of the eight sequenced donors, seven were found to be HCMV-seropositive and one was found to be HCMV-seronegative. Libraries were sequenced as 2 x 150 bp reads on Illumina HiSeq 2000/2500, MiSeq or NextSeq. The eight sequenced donors were randomly selected healthy volunteers, three men and five women.

What the authors observed across the whole study: Those dominant clonotypes were again the most abundant among CD3+CD56-NKG2C+ cells in a handful of donors, at about 25-60.1%. For several donors, the dominant CD3+CD56+NKG2C+ clonotypes were among the top 10 CD8+ clonotypes and accounted for roughly 1.0-8% of CD8+ T cells. It remained unclear whether the expanded NKG2C-expressing T cell clones were specific for HCMV antigens.

These reads were obtained on an Illumina HiSeq 2000. TCR beta cDNA libraries were prepared using 5'RACE template switching, which introduced a universal primer site and unique molecular identifiers. Synthesis of cDNA was primed from the TCR beta constant segment and was followed by two consecutive PCR amplification steps. On the study's bioinformatics: MIGEC was used to demultiplex reads and group reads by UMI, and MiTCR was used to assemble and quantify clonotypes. To exclude erroneous sequences, only TCR cDNA sequences supported by at least two reads were retained. The tcR package was used for downstream repertoire analysis, and clonotypes were matched between fractions using CDR3 nucleotide sequence together with V segment. VDJmatch was used to annotate antigen specificity against VDJdb, with one amino acid substitution allowed in CDR3. The reads went through TCRdb reprocessing, and each CDR3 protein sequence gets one entry with no DNA. Clone size and V and J calls follow TCRdb, not the original study. The sample table includes more than 90,000 distinct CDR3 sequences. The ten largest clones add up to less than 20% of the sample.

This chain is built from TRBV12-3 or TRBV12-4 and TRBJ1-2; without DNA, the TCRdb call of TRBD1 cannot be checked. Input material: blood T cells: a sorted CD56 or NKG2C T cell subset, CD4+ or CD8+ T cells, or bulk PBMC T cells (not recorded which). This clonotype originated in a woman between 18 and 69 years old in good health. The CDR3 corresponds to CASAGAGYGYTF.